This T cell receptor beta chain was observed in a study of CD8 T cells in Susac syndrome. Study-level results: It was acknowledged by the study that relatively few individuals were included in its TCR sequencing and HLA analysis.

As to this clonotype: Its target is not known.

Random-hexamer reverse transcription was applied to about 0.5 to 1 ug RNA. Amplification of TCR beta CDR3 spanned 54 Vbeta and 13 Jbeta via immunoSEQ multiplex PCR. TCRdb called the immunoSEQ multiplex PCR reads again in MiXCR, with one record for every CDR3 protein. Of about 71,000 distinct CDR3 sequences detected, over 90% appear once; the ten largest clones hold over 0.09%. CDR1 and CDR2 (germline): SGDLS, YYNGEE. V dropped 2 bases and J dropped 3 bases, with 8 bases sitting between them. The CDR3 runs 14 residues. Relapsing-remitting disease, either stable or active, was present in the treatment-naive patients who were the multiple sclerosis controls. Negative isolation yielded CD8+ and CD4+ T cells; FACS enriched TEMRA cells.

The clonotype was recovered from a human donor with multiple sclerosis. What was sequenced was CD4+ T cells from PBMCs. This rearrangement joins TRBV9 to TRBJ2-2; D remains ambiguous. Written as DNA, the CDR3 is TGTGCCAGCAGCGTGGCAGACTACACCGGGGAGCTGTTTTTT. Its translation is CASSVADYTGELFF. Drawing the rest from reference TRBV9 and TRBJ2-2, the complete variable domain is DSGVTQTPKHLITATGQRVTLRCSPRSGDLSVYWYQQSLDQGLQFLIQYYNGEERAKGNILERFSAQQFPDLHSELNLSSLELGDSALYFCASSVADYTGELFFGEGSRLTVL.